The clone carrying this T cell receptor (beta chain) was found a few times. The data belong to a study of T cells after yellow fever vaccination. Germline CDR1 and CDR2: SGHAT and FQNNGV. Trimming cost V 5 bases and J 10 bases, with 12 bases left between them. This CDR3 comprises 12 residues. TCRdb ran MiXCR on the 5' RACE reads and lists one entry per CDR3 protein. Here the sample spans about 330,000 distinct CDR3 sequences, around 7% being singletons. V is TRBV11-2 and J is TRBJ2-1, with D possibly being TRBD2 (6 bases). The clonotype comes from a man between 18 and 35 years old who received the YFV17D yellow fever vaccine. The sample here was PBMCs, taken roughly 45 days after the first yellow fever vaccination. The CDR3 DNA reads as TGTGCCAGCAGCCACTACGGGGGAGAGCAGTTCTTC. Protein: CASSHYGGEQFF.